The source of this T cell receptor (beta chain) is a study of TIL therapy for anti-PD-1-resistant metastatic lung cancer. The CDR3 is 18 amino acids. Trimming removed 0 bases at V and 0 bases at J, with 13 bases between. Germline V CDR1 and CDR2: SGHRS, YFSETQ. The libraries were made with immunoSEQ v3. Profiling relied on immunoSEQ multiplex PCR, and the TCRdb table lists in-frame clones only, not all of them. The sample lists about 26,000 clones, 63% seen once, with 15% to 20% in the top ten. Time point meaning: pre-treatment sample, taken before nivolumab and TIL therapy. Tumor tissue came from excised metastases, mostly pleural nodules or supraclavicular lymph nodes. In its sample, this clone ranks as medium-sized.

Specimen: tumor tissue, collected at baseline. This TCR was recovered from a woman aged 25-80 years with non-small cell lung cancer. This rearrangement joins TRBV5-1 to TRBJ2-6, with no clear D. The CDR3 DNA follows: TGCGCCAGCAGCTTGGCCCTCCCGGGCAGCTCTGGGGCCAACGTCCTGACTTTC. Its translation: CASSLALPGSSGANVLTF.